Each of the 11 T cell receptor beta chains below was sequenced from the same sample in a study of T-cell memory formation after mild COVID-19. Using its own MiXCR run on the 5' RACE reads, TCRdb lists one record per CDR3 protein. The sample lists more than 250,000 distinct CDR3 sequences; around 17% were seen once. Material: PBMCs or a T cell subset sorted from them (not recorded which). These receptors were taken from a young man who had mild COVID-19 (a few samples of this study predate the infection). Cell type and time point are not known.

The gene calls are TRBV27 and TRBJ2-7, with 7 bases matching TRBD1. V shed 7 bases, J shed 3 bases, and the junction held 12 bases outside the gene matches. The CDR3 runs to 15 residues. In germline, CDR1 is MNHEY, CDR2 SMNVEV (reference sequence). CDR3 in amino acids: CASTLRGGRGYEQYF. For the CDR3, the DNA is TGTGCCAGCACCCTTAGAGGGGGCAGGGGCTACGAGCAGTACTTC.

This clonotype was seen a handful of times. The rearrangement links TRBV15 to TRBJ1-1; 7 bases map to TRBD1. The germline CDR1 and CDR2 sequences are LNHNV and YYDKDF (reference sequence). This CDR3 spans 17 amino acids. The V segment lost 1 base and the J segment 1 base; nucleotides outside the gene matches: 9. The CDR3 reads CATSRGPGDRGNTEAFF. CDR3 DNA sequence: TGTGCCACCAGCAGAGGTCCAGGGGACAGAGGGAACACTGAAGCTTTCTTT.

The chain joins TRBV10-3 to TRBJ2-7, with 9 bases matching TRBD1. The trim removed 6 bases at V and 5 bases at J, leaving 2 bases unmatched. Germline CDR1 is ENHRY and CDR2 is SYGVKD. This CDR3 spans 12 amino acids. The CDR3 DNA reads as TGTGCCATCAGGGGACAGGGCCACGAGCAGTACTTC. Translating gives CAIRGQGHEQYF.

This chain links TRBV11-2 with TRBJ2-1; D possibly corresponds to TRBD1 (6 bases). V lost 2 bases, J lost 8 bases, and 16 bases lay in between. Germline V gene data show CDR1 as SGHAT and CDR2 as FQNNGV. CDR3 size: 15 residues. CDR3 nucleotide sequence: TGTGCCAGCAGCTTAAGCCCAGGGGCTAATTATGAGCAGTTCTTC. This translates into CASSLSPGANYEQFF.

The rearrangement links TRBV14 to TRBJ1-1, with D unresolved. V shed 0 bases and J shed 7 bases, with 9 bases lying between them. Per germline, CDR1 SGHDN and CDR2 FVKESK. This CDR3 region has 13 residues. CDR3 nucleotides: TGTGCCAGCAGCCAAGACAGAAAGTATGAAGCTTTCTTT. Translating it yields CASSQDRKYEAFF.

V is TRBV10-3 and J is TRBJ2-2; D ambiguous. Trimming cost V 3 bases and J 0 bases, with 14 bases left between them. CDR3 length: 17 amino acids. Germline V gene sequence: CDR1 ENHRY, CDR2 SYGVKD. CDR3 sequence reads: CAISDAAVITNTGELFF. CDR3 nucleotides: TGTGCCATCAGTGATGCGGCAGTAATTACGAACACCGGGGAGCTGTTTTTT.

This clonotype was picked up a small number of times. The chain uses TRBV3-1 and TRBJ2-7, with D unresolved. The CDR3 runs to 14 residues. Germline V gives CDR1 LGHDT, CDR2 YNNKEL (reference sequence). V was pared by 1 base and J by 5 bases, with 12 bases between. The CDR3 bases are TGTGCCAGCAGCCAAGCTAGTAATTCCCACGAGCAGTACTTC. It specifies CASSQASNSHEQYF.

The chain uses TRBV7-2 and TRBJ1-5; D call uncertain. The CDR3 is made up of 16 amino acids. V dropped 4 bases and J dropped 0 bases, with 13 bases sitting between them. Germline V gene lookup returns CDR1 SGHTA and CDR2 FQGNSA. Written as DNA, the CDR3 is TGTGCCAGCAGCTCACAGCTAACGACTAGCAATCAGCCCCAGCATTTT. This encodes CASSSQLTTSNQPQHF.

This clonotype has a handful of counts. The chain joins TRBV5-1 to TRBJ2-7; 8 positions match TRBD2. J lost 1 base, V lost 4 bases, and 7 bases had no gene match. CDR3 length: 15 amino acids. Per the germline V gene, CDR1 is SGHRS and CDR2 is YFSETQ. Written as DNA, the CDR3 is TGCGCCAGCAGCCGGATGGTAGCGGGATCCTACGAGCAGTACTTC. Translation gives CASSRMVAGSYEQYF.

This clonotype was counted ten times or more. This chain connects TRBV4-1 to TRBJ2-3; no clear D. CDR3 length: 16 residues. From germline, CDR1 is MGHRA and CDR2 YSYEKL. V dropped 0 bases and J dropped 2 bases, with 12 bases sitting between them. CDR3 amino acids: CASSQETLPSTDTQYF. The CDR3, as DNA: TGCGCCAGCAGCCAAGAGACCCTCCCCTCCACAGATACGCAGTATTTT.

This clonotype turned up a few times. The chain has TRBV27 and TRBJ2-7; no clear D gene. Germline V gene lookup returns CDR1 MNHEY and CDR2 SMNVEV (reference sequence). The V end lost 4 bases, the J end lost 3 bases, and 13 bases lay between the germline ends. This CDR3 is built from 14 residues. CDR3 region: CASSSSIARYEQYF. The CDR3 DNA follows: TGTGCCAGCAGTTCCTCAATCGCCCGCTACGAGCAGTACTTC.